Shown below are 7 T cell receptor beta chains from a single sample sequenced in a study of technical replicates of blood from several donors. Assay used: immunoSEQ multiplex PCR; TCRdb lists only in-frame clones, some missing. The sample records more than 75,000 clones, around 96% being singletons. The sequenced material came from T cells isolated from PBMCs. Receptors originate from a human donor in good health.

This sequence joins TRBV19 and TRBJ2-1; 10 bases map to TRBD2. The CDR3 has 15 residues. The ends lost 4 bases at V and 3 bases at J; junction bases unmatched: 3. Germline CDR1 is LNHDA and CDR2 is SQIVND (reference sequence). In DNA form, the CDR3 reads TGTGCCAGTAGTACCACTAGCGGGAACTACAATGAGCAGTTCTTC. It encodes CASSTTSGNYNEQFF.

The sample holds a few counts of this clone. The chain has TRBV27 and TRBJ1-2; D is possibly TRBD1 (6 bases). Trimming stripped 2 bases from V and 5 bases from J, with 9 bases between. Germline CDR1 MNHEY, CDR2 SMNVEV (reference sequence). The CDR3 consists of 13 residues. The CDR3 DNA is TGTGCCAGCAGTTTACAGGGGCCTTATGGCTACACCTTC. Protein: CASSLQGPYGYTF.

The chain links TRBV6-6 to TRBJ1-3; TRBD1 agrees at 9 bases. Germline V gives CDR1 MNHNY, CDR2 SVGAGI (reference sequence). Trimming removed 8 bases from V and 2 bases from J; junction bases left unmatched: 1. The CDR3 is 13 amino acids. CDR3 protein: CASWTGAGNTIYF. The CDR3 DNA follows: TGTGCCAGCTGGACAGGGGCTGGAAACACCATATATTTT.

The rearrangement links TRBV10-3 to TRBJ2-5, with TRBD2 as a possible D gene (6 bases). There are 13 residues in the CDR3. Trimming cost V 5 bases and J 4 bases, with 11 bases left between them. CDR1 is ENHRY and CDR2 is SYGVKD in the germline V gene. CDR3 protein: CAISIRAGETQYF. In nucleotides, the CDR3 is TGTGCCATCAGTATCCGAGCGGGAGAGACCCAGTACTTC.

The CDR3 here is CASRGGNTEAFF. Written as DNA, the CDR3 is TGTGCCTCCCGGGGGGGGAACACTGAAGCTTTCTTT. The chain carries TRBV6-5 and TRBJ1-1; a possible D gene is TRBD1 (5 bases). The V gene's germline CDR1 is MNHEY and CDR2 SVGAGI. The CDR3 is 12 amino acids. Trimming took 11 bases from V and 1 from J, leaving 11 bases between them.

The chain joins TRBV27 to TRBJ1-1; D not certain. With 6 bases removed from V and 4 bases from J, the gap between germline ends came to 12 bases. Germline CDR1 MNHEY, CDR2 SMNVEV (reference sequence). The CDR3 loop spans 13 amino acids. CDR3 loop: CASRTLGITEAFF. CDR3 nucleotide sequence: TGTGCCAGCAGAACCCTTGGCATCACTGAAGCTTTCTTT.

CDR3 in amino acids: CASSQPQPKLFF. The CDR3 DNA follows: TGCGCCAGCAGTCAACCACAGCCAAAACTGTTTTTT. The chain joins TRBV23-1 to TRBJ1-4; D uncertain. TRBV23-1 is labeled an ORF, and its function is uncertain. V lost 2 bases to trimming and J lost 10 bases, with 8 bases between them. The CDR3 is 12 residues long.